These 28 T cell receptor beta chains were sequenced from one sample in a study of CD8+CD57+ T cells in acquired aplastic anemia. CDR3 and TCR beta VDJ profiling relied on a genomic DNA template. One entry per CDR3 protein, called by TCRdb with MiXCR from the reads. The data show 130,000 or so distinct CDR3 sequences, more than 35% seen once. Sequencing was performed on sorted CD4+, CD8+, or CD8+CD57+ T cells (not recorded which) from PBMCs. These receptor sequences come from a human donor in good health, serving as a control.

This clonotype was recorded at least ten times. The chain recombines TRBV9 with TRBJ2-5, with 10 bases aligning to TRBD2. Trimming cost V 0 bases and J 5 bases; bases outside gene matches: 10. Germline V gives CDR1 SGDLS, CDR2 YYNGEE. CDR3 length: 17 residues. CDR3 sequence (DNA): TGTGCCAGCAGCGTAGGGGCAAGCGGGAGGGCGGGCGAGACCCAGTACTTC. It is translated as CASSVGASGRAGETQYF.

This clonotype was counted at least ten times. V usage is TRBV20-1 and J usage is TRBJ2-1, with a possible D match to TRBD2 (6 bases). CDR1 DFQATT and CDR2 SNEGSKA come from the germline V gene (reference sequence). CDR3 length: 12 amino acids. With 6 bases removed from V and 4 bases from J, the gap between germline ends came to 10 bases. The CDR3 DNA reads as TGCAGTGCACCGACTAGTTACAATGAGCAGTTCTTC. It is translated as CSAPTSYNEQFF.

The chain has TRBV24-1 and TRBJ2-7, with TRBD1 matching 9 bases. The CDR3 is 17 amino acids. J gave up 0 bases and V 4 bases, and 9 bases lay outside the gene matches. Germline CDR1 reads KGHDR; CDR2 reads SFDVKD. CDR3 in DNA: TGTGCCACCAGTGACCCGGGACAGGGACTGAGCTCCTACGAGCAGTACTTC. As protein: CATSDPGQGLSSYEQYF.

This CDR3 is CASSLGRTSYEQYF. The CDR3 DNA follows: TGTGCCAGCAGCCTTGGACGAACTTCCTACGAGCAGTACTTC. This chain connects TRBV7-9 to TRBJ2-7; D is undetermined. The V end was cut by 5 bases, the J end by 1 base, with 12 bases between. This CDR3 comprises 14 residues. Germline V lookup: CDR1 SEHNR, CDR2 FQNEAQ (reference sequence).

This clonotype was recorded many times. The rearrangement joins TRBV11-3 to TRBJ2-7; D unclear. Trimming cost V 1 base and J 4 bases, with 8 bases left between them. The CDR3 sequence is 13 residues long. Germline-derived CDR1 and CDR2 are SGHNT and YENEEA. CDR3 coding DNA: TGTGCCAGCAGCTTAGGAAGCGATTACGAGCAGTACTTC. Protein: CASSLGSDYEQYF.

This clonotype showed up many times. The J gene is TRBJ1-2, the V gene TRBV7-9; 7 bases match TRBD1. This CDR3 is built from 18 residues. Germline CDR1 is SEHNR and CDR2 is FQNEAQ (reference sequence). V lost 3 bases, J lost 4 bases, and 17 bases stayed unmatched. CDR3 loop: CASSLGFPGQRPSYGYTF. CDR3 in DNA: TGTGCCAGCAGCTTGGGTTTTCCGGGACAGCGGCCGTCCTATGGCTACACCTTC. Variable domain in full (rest from reference TRBV7-9 and TRBJ1-2): DTGVSQNPRHKITKRGQNVTFRCDPISEHNRLYWYRQTLGQGPEFLTYFQNEAQLEKSRLLSDRFSAERPKGSFSTLEIQRTEQGDSAMYLCASSLGFPGQRPSYGYTFGSGTRLTVV.

This clonotype was counted many times. This sequence joins TRBV10-3 and TRBJ1-5; TRBD1 might be the D (5 bases). Looked up from germline, CDR1 is ENHRY and CDR2 is SYGVKD. The CDR3 spans 15 residues. Between the trimmed V and J ends, which lost 11 bases and 0 bases, there was a span of 17 bases. CDR3 region: CASRSGEYSNQPQHF. The DNA for the CDR3 is TGTGCCTCCCGATCGGGGGAATATAGCAATCAGCCCCAGCATTTT.

The chain uses TRBV10-3 and TRBJ1-2; TRBD1 matches 12 bases. CDR1 is ENHRY and CDR2 is SYGVKD in the germline V gene. CDR3 size: 15 residues. V gave up 3 bases and J gave up 5 bases; unmatched junction bases: 4. The CDR3 here is CAISEGGQGAYGYTF. CDR3 DNA: TGTGCCATCAGTGAAGGGGGACAGGGGGCATATGGCTACACCTTC.

Worth noting for this clonotype: A read error may explain this, as a much larger clone is one base away. The conserved phenylalanine or tryptophan is not found at the CDR3 terminus, so this likely reflects a read error. The CDR3 region is CSATGYGYGYTL. DNA for the CDR3: TGCAGTGCTACCGGGTATGGTTATGGCTACACCCTC. V gene TRBV20-1 combines with J gene TRBJ1-2; no definite D call. V was pared by 4 bases and J by 5 bases, with 11 bases between. From germline, CDR1 is DFQATT and CDR2 SNEGSKA (reference sequence). CDR3 length: 12 amino acids.

There are many counts of this clonotype. V is TRBV20-1 and J is TRBJ2-3; the match to TRBD2 covers 10 bases. This CDR3 is 17 amino acids long. Looked up from germline, CDR1 is DFQATT and CDR2 is SNEGSKA (reference sequence). Trimming at V came to 0 bases and at J to 0 bases, leaving 6 bases not matched to a gene. CDR3 sequence: CSARDGSGRTSTDTQYF. CDR3 sequence (DNA): TGCAGTGCTAGAGATGGTAGCGGGAGGACAAGCACAGATACGCAGTATTTT.

In its sample, this clonotype was seen many times. The genes are TRBV7-2 and TRBJ2-3, with TRBD1 as a possible D gene (6 bases). V was shortened by 1 base and J by 4 bases, with 9 bases between the two germline ends. Germline CDR1 and CDR2: SGHTA and FQGNSA. The CDR3 totals 14 residues. The CDR3 reads CASSLDRVADTQYF. The CDR3 coding sequence is TGTGCCAGCAGCTTAGACAGGGTGGCAGATACGCAGTATTTT.

The table lists this clonotype with many counts. The chain has TRBV29-1 and TRBJ2-3; D is ambiguous. The V end was cut by 6 bases, the J end by 4 bases, with 17 bases between. The germline V gene has CDR1 SQVTM and CDR2 ANQGSEA. The CDR3 runs to 14 residues. CDR3 bases: TGCAGCGTCGTGGCTAGTAGGTTCTCAGATACGCAGTATTTT. It specifies CSVVASRFSDTQYF.

This clonotype was counted ten times or more. The rearrangement uses TRBV24-1 and TRBJ2-1; 9 nucleotides align to TRBD2. In germline, CDR1 is KGHDR, CDR2 SFDVKD. Germline trimming cut 1 base from V and 8 bases from J; bases unmatched to any gene: 11. The length of the CDR3 is 17 residues. The CDR3 nucleotides are TGTGCCACCAGTGATTTCAGCGCGGGAGGGCCGACGGATGAGCAGTTCTTC. This gives the protein CATSDFSAGGPTDEQFF.

V is TRBV24-1 and J is TRBJ2-5; 7 bases fit TRBD1. The CDR3 has 15 residues. V was pared by 2 bases and J by 2 bases, with 4 bases of the junction left unmatched. Germline V lookup: CDR1 KGHDR, CDR2 SFDVKD. CDR3 DNA: TGTGCCACCAGTGATTGGGACAGCACGCAAGAGACCCAGTACTTC. Protein: CATSDWDSTQETQYF.

This clonotype was counted ten times or more. The V and J genes are TRBV6-5 and TRBJ2-2; D is unresolved. The germline CDR1 and CDR2 sequences are MNHEY and SVGAGI. This CDR3 has 12 residues. Trimming cost V 4 bases and J 7 bases, with 7 bases left between them. CDR3 bases: TGTGCCAGCAGTTCCCCAATCGGGGAGCTGTTTTTT. Its translation is CASSSPIGELFF.

In the case of this clonotype: Since a much larger clone is just one base distant, this may be a read error. CDR3 sequence reads: CASSLGSGVKNGCTF. The CDR3 nucleotides are TGCGCCAGCAGCCTCGGGTCCGGGGTGAAAAATGGCTGCACCTTC. The J gene is TRBJ1-2, the V gene TRBV5-1; D remains ambiguous. This CDR3 spans 15 amino acids. Germline CDR1 SGHRS, CDR2 YFSETQ. The full variable domain, completed using reference TRBV5-1 and TRBJ1-2, is KAGVTQTPRYLIKTRGQQVTLSCSPISGHRSVSWYQQTPGQGLQFLFEYFSETQRNKGNFPGRFSGRQFSNSRSEMNVSTLELGDSALYLCASSLGSGVKNGCTFGSGTRLTVV.

This clonotype was detected many times. The CDR3 DNA is TGTGCCAGTAACCCGTACGGGGCTACCGGGGAGCTGTTTTTT. This gives the protein CASNPYGATGELFF. The chain is built from TRBV19 and TRBJ2-2, with D possibly called TRBD1 or TRBD2 (5 bases each). The V and J ends lost 7 bases and 5 bases respectively, with 14 bases between them. The CDR3 length is 14 residues. The germline V gene has CDR1 LNHDA and CDR2 SQIVND (reference sequence).

This chain joins TRBV15 and TRBJ2-7; the D gene is possibly TRBD1 (6 bases). The CDR3 runs 15 residues. Germline V CDR1 and CDR2: LNHNV, YYDKDF (reference sequence). V was shortened by 4 bases and J by 2 bases, with 15 bases between the two germline ends. In DNA form, the CDR3 reads TGTGCCACCAGCACAGGGGCCGCGAGAGCCTACGAGCAGTACTTC. It yields the protein CATSTGAARAYEQYF.

This chain joins TRBV20-1 and TRBJ2-2, with no clear D. Germline-derived CDR1 and CDR2 are DFQATT and SNEGSKA (reference sequence). This CDR3 is built from 14 residues. Trimming pared 3 bases from V and 2 bases from J, leaving 10 bases between. As DNA, the CDR3 is TGCAGTGCTAGCCATTCGACTAACACCGGGGAGCTGTTTTTT. Translated, it gives CSASHSTNTGELFF.

This clonotype was picked up a small number of times. The V call is TRBV18, the J call TRBJ1-5, with 7 bases fitting TRBD1. With V trimmed by 1 base and J by 2 bases, 2 bases remained unmatched. Germline loops: CDR1 KGHSH, CDR2 LQKENI. The CDR3 spans 15 residues. CDR3 loop: CASSPLGQGNQPQHF. The CDR3 coding sequence is TGTGCCAGCTCACCACTAGGACAGGGCAATCAGCCCCAGCATTTT.

Comments on this clonotype: A junction boundary mismatches the germline segment, possibly from a read error. J is TRBJ1-5 and V is TRBV20-1; 9 bases are a match to TRBD1. This CDR3 has 15 amino acids. The germline V gene encodes CDR1 DFQATT and CDR2 SNEGSKA (reference sequence). The CDR3 loop is CSATRTGVSNRPQHF. CDR3 coding DNA: TGCAGTGCTACCCGGACAGGGGTGAGCAATCGGCCCCAGCATTTT.

This clonotype was counted at least ten times. This chain links TRBV20-1 with TRBJ1-1, with D hard to call. CDR1 DFQATT and CDR2 SNEGSKA come from the germline V gene (reference sequence). The CDR3 sequence is 14 residues long. The ends were cut back, 0 bases at V and 1 base at J, with 9 bases in the middle. The CDR3 spells CSARDEVGNTEAFF. CDR3 nucleotide sequence: TGCAGTGCTAGAGATGAGGTAGGGAACACTGAAGCTTTCTTT.

This chain uses TRBV4-2 with TRBJ2-3, with D perhaps assigned TRBD1 or TRBD2 (6 bases each). Germline CDR1 is LGHNA and CDR2 is YNFKEQ. The CDR3 contains 16 residues. V was shortened by 1 base and J by 4 bases, with 15 bases between the two germline ends. The CDR3 here is CASSQGSGAGADTQYF. CDR3 DNA: TGTGCCAGCAGCCAAGGGTCGGGGGCCGGAGCAGATACGCAGTATTTT.

This clonotype has ten or more counts. A much bigger clone sits one base away, suggesting this may be a read error. The chain's CDR3 is CSVEEADTQHF. In nucleotides, the CDR3 is TGCAGCGTTGAGGAGGCAGATACGCAGCATTTT. The J gene is TRBJ2-3, the V gene TRBV29-1; D is uncertain. The better agreement between TRBJ1-5 and the DNA end casts doubt on the J call. The CDR3 extends over 11 amino acids. From germline, CDR1 is SQVTM and CDR2 ANQGSEA.

The chain has TRBV7-3 and TRBJ1-6; unclear D gene. Germline V gene data show CDR1 as SGHTA and CDR2 as FQGTGA. The germline V and J ends were trimmed by 5 bases and 7 bases, with 9 bases remaining between them. CDR3 length: 13 amino acids. CDR3 in DNA: TGTGCCAGCAGCAGACCTGGGAATTCACCCCTCCACTTT. Translated: CASSRPGNSPLHF.

This clonotype appeared many times. In nucleotides, the CDR3 is TGTGCCAGCAGCGTAGGACAGCCCTACACTGAAGCTTTCTTT. Protein product: CASSVGQPYTEAFF. V usage is TRBV9 and J usage is TRBJ1-1; D is perhaps TRBD1 (5 bases). The V and J ends lost 0 bases and 3 bases respectively, with 9 bases between them. The CDR3 has 14 residues. The germline V gene has CDR1 SGDLS and CDR2 YYNGEE.

This chain uses TRBV29-1 with TRBJ2-7; 10 bases fit TRBD1. Germline V CDR1 and CDR2: SQVTM, ANQGSEA. The CDR3 runs 15 residues. The ends lost 4 bases at V and 3 bases at J; junction bases unmatched: 9. CDR3 in amino acids: CSVVQTGGPNYEQYF. CDR3 sequence (DNA): TGCAGCGTTGTACAGACAGGGGGCCCAAACTACGAGCAGTACTTC.

The genes are TRBV15 and TRBJ2-2; D possibly corresponds to TRBD2 (6 bases). Germline CDR1 and CDR2: LNHNV and YYDKDF (reference sequence). Trimming removed 3 bases from V and 7 bases from J, with 18 bases in between. The CDR3 is 16 residues long. The CDR3 nucleotides are TGTGCCACCAGCAGGGAGGGTGGGAATAAGGGCGGGGAGCTGTTTTTT. Residues: CATSREGGNKGGELFF.